The 18 T cell receptor beta chains below all came from one sample that was sequenced in a study of read filtering for tumor transcriptome and immune sequencing. From roughly 390 ng of RNA, a library with molecular barcoded alpha/delta and beta/gamma adaptors was made. TCRdb ran MiXCR on the reads and lists one entry per CDR3 protein. The sample consists of some 46,000 distinct CDR3 sequences, 20% of them appearing once. What was sequenced was a population of CD138-negative cells sorted from bone marrow. The receptors originated from a donor aged 40 or older with multiple myeloma.

This clonotype was picked up many times. This sequence joins TRBV29-1 and TRBJ2-1; 10 bases agree with TRBD2. Germline V gene lookup returns CDR1 SQVTM and CDR2 ANQGSEA. The CDR3 is made up of 15 amino acids. With V trimmed by 5 bases and J by 7 bases, 11 bases remained unmatched. The CDR3 nucleotides are TGCAGCGTTCAGCTCCTAGCGGGAGTTAGTAATGAGCAGTTCTTC. Translating it yields CSVQLLAGVSNEQFF.

In its sample, this clonotype ranks as large (0.1 to 1%). The chain is built from TRBV5-1 and TRBJ2-3, with 11 bases matching TRBD2. The J segment lost 4 bases and the V segment lost 5 bases, leaving 6 bases of the junction unmatched. Germline V gene data show CDR1 as SGHRS and CDR2 as YFSETQ. CDR3 size: 15 residues. CDR3 nucleotide sequence: TGCGCCAGCAGTTCCACTAGCGGGAGAGCAGATACGCAGTATTTT. It codes for CASSSTSGRADTQYF.

The rearrangement joins TRBV7-9 to TRBJ2-3, with 7 bases lining up with TRBD2. The V and J ends lost 2 bases and 5 bases, in that order; junction bases with no gene match: 13. In germline, CDR1 is SEHNR, CDR2 FQNEAQ (reference sequence). CDR3 size: 17 residues. This chain's CDR3 is CASSLRASGTVGDTQYF. The CDR3 DNA reads TGTGCCAGCAGCTTAAGGGCTAGCGGAACAGTGGGAGATACGCAGTATTTT.

A few counts support this clonotype. The chain employs TRBV2 and TRBJ2-1; 7 positions agree with TRBD2. The germline CDR1 and CDR2 sequences are SNHLY and FYNNEI. This CDR3 has 18 amino acids. V was clipped by 5 bases and J by 6 bases; unmatched bases: 19. CDR3 amino acids: CASSNRSLGLGTSNEQFF. The CDR3 DNA is TGTGCCAGCAGTAACCGCTCCCTAGGACTAGGTACGAGCAATGAGCAGTTCTTC. The whole variable domain, filled in from reference TRBV2 and TRBJ2-1, reads EPEVTQTPSHQVTQMGQEVILRCVPISNHLYFYWYRQILGQKVEFLVSFYNNEISEKSEIFDDQFSVERPDGSNFTLKIRSTKLEDSAMYFCASSNRSLGLGTSNEQFFGPGTRLTVL.

Regarding this clonotype: Possible read error: a much larger clone is one base away. The genes are TRBV29-1 and TRBJ1-1; D is unresolved. The CDR3 extends over 11 amino acids. The V and J ends lost 4 bases and 3 bases respectively, with 6 bases between them. Germline CDR1 and CDR2: SQVTM and ANQGSEA. This CDR3 is CSVALDTEAFF. DNA of the CDR3: TGCAGCGTTGCCCTGGACACTGAAGCTTTCTTT.

Worth noting for this clonotype: The junction shows a germline mismatch at one end, possibly a read error. The chain employs TRBV28 and TRBJ2-5; D gene ambiguous. The CDR3 is 11 residues long. Looked up from germline, CDR1 is MDHEN and CDR2 is SYDVKM. CDR3 amino acids: CASSLGETQCF. The CDR3, as DNA: TGTGCCAGCAGTTTAGGAGAGACCCAGTGCTTC.

Concerning this clonotype: A clone one base away is much larger, so this may be a read error. The genes are TRBV6-1 and TRBJ2-1; perhaps D is TRBD1 or TRBD2 (6 bases each). The ends were cut back, 8 bases at V and 9 bases at J, with 14 bases in the middle. The CDR3 runs to 12 residues. Looked up from germline, CDR1 is MNHNS and CDR2 is SASEGT. CDR3 protein: CASREGGGEQFF. In nucleotides, the CDR3 is TGTGCCAGCCGAGAAGGAGGGGGTGAGCAGTTCTTC.

This clonotype appeared once. This chain links TRBV6-2 or TRBV6-3 with TRBJ2-5; D remains ambiguous. Between the trimmed V and J ends, which lost 6 bases and 1 base, there was a span of 9 bases. There are 13 residues in the CDR3. Germline V gives CDR1 MNHEY, CDR2 SVGEGT. The DNA for the CDR3 is TGTGCCAGCAGCGCCGTAATCCAAGAGACCCAGTACTTC. Translated: CASSAVIQETQYF.

This clonotype appeared many times. V is TRBV12-3 or TRBV12-4 and J is TRBJ1-4; D not resolved. The CDR3 covers 14 residues. V was pared by 5 bases and J by 7 bases, with 14 bases between. DNA of the CDR3: TGTGCCAGCAGTCCAAGGCTAGGCGGTGAAAAACTGTTTTTT. This encodes CASSPRLGGEKLFF.

This clonotype was seen repeatedly, ten times or more. V gene TRBV20-1 combines with J gene TRBJ1-4; 10 bases are a match to TRBD1. This CDR3 is 13 amino acids long. The germline CDR1 and CDR2 sequences are DFQATT and SNEGSKA (reference sequence). The V and J ends lost 1 base and 7 bases, in that order; junction bases with no gene match: 0. The CDR3 region has the DNA TGCAGTGCTAGAGGACAGGGGGCTGAAAAACTGTTTTTT. Its protein is CSARGQGAEKLFF.

This clonotype was observed a few times. The chain combines TRBV18 with TRBJ2-1; D is undetermined. The germline CDR1 and CDR2 sequences are KGHSH and LQKENI. CDR3 size: 17 residues. Between the trimmed V and J ends, which lost 0 bases and 3 bases, there was a span of 15 bases. The CDR3 here is CASSPPVAARNYNEQFF. CDR3 in DNA: TGTGCCAGCTCACCACCGGTGGCAGCAAGAAACTACAATGAGCAGTTCTTC. The full variable domain, with the rest looked up from reference TRBV18 and TRBJ2-1, is NAGVMQNPRHLVRRRGQEARLRCSPMKGHSHVYWYRQLPEEGLKFMVYLQKENIIDESGMPKERFSAEFPKEGPSILRIQQVVRGDSAAYFCASSPPVAARNYNEQFFGPGTRLTVL.

This clonotype was found a few times. J is TRBJ2-5 and V is TRBV15, with a tentative D call TRBD1 (6 bases). The CDR3 runs to 14 residues. The germline CDR1 and CDR2 sequences are LNHNV and YYDKDF (reference sequence). V shed 1 base and J shed 7 bases, with 13 bases lying between them. The CDR3 nucleotides read TGTGCCACCAGCAGAGTAGAAAAGACAGGGACCCAGTACTTC. Residues: CATSRVEKTGTQYF.

The CDR3 DNA reads as TGCAGTGCTAGAGCACCGGGACAATGGGACGAAAAACTGTTTTTT. It is translated as CSARAPGQWDEKLFF. The rearrangement uses TRBV20-1 and TRBJ1-4; D is perhaps TRBD1 (6 bases). Germline V lookup: CDR1 DFQATT, CDR2 SNEGSKA (reference sequence). The germline V and J ends were trimmed by 1 base and 8 bases, with 17 bases remaining between them. The CDR3 covers 15 residues.

This clonotype was recorded at least ten times. CDR3 protein: CASSLSGLPSYEQYF. In nucleotides, the CDR3 is TGTGCCAGCAGTTTATCGGGACTGCCCTCCTACGAGCAGTACTTC. The V call is TRBV27, the J call TRBJ2-7; TRBD2 is a possible D gene (6 bases). V lost 0 bases and J lost 0, with 9 bases in between. The CDR3 is 15 amino acids. Germline values: CDR1 MNHEY, CDR2 SMNVEV (reference sequence).

The chain links TRBV5-1 to TRBJ2-3; 11 positions match TRBD2. Losses at the gene ends were 4 bases for V and 6 bases for J; bases not matched to a gene: 7. Germline CDR1 SGHRS, CDR2 YFSETQ. The CDR3 extends over 15 amino acids. CDR3 DNA sequence: TGCGCCAGCAGCCATACTAGCGGGAGAGGCGATACGCAGTATTTT. Its translation: CASSHTSGRGDTQYF.

In its sample, this clonotype was seen many times. The V call is TRBV7-9, the J call TRBJ2-1, with 10 bases identical to TRBD2. In germline, CDR1 is SEHNR, CDR2 FQNEAQ (reference sequence). V lost 6 bases, J lost 7 bases, and 6 bases stayed unmatched. The CDR3 is 14 residues long. The CDR3 reads CASRQREGLNEQFF. CDR3 sequence (DNA): TGTGCCAGCAGGCAGCGGGAGGGCCTGAATGAGCAGTTCTTC.

This clonotype was seen repeatedly, ten times or more. V gene TRBV27 combines with J gene TRBJ2-7, with 10 bases matching TRBD2. The junction had 5 bases not matched to a gene; V was cut back by 5 bases and J by 4 bases. Germline V CDR1 and CDR2: MNHEY, SMNVEV (reference sequence). There are 14 residues in the CDR3. The CDR3 is CASSEREGPYEQYF. For the CDR3, the DNA is TGTGCCAGCAGTGAGCGGGAGGGCCCGTACGAGCAGTACTTC.

This clonotype was counted at least ten times. This chain uses TRBV27 with TRBJ2-7, with D unresolved. This CDR3 has 13 amino acids. The germline V and J ends were trimmed by 0 bases and 3 bases, with 6 bases remaining between them. Germline lookup yields CDR1 MNHEY and CDR2 SMNVEV (reference sequence). In DNA form, the CDR3 reads TGTGCCAGCAGTTTATCGATCAGCTACGAGCAGTACTTC. Encoded protein: CASSLSISYEQYF.